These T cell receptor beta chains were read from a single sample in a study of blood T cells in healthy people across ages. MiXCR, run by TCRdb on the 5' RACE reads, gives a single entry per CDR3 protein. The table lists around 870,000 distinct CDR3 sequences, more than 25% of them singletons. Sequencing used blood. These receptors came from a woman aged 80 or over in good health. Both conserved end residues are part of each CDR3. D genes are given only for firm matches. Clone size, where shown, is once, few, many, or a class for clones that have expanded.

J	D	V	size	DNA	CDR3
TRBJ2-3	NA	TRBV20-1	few	TGCAGTGCTAGTAAGCGTCAGGGAGTAGGAGATACGCAGTATTTT	CSASKRQGVGDTQYF
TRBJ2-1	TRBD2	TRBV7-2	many	TGTGCCAGCAGCTTAGCGCATCGGACTAGTGGTGGCAATGAGCAGTTCTTC	CASSLAHRTSGGNEQFF
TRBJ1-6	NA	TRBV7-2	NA	TGTGCCAGCAGCTTAGTAGGGTTGGGTAATTCACCCCTCCACTTT	CASSLVGLGNSPLHF
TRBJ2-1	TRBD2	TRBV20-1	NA	TGCAGTGCTAGACCCCCAGGGACTAGCGCCAACAATGAGCAGTTCTTC	CSARPPGTSANNEQFF
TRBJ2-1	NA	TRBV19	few	TGTGCCAGTAGTATAGAGAGAAGCTCCATTTTCGACAATGAGCAGTTCTTC	CASSIERSSIFDNEQFF
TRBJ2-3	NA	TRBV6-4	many	TGTGCCAGCAGTGAAGGACTATTCACAGATACGCAGTATTTT	CASSEGLFTDTQYF
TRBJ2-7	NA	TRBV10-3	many	TGTGCCATCAGTGAGTCGACAGGAGCCTCCTACGAGCAGTACTTC	CAISESTGASYEQYF
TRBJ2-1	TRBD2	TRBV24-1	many	TGTGCCACCAGTGACGTGACTAGCGGGGGGGCCATTGAGCAGTTCTTC	CATSDVTSGGAIEQFF
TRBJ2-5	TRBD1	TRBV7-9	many	TGTGCCAGCAGCTTAGGGGACAGGGGGCGCGGGTACCAAGAGACCCAGTACTTC	CASSLGDRGRGYQETQYF
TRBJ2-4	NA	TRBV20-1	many	TGCAGTGCTAGAGGGGATTCCAGGGATTTAGCCAAAAACATTCAGTACTTC	CSARGDSRDLAKNIQYF
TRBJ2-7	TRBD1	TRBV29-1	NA	TGCAGCGTAGAGCTTTTCGGGACAGGGTTCGGCAATGAGCAGTACTTC	CSVELFGTGFGNEQYF
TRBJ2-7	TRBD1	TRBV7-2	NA	TGTGCCAGCAGCCTAAACAGGGGAAACTACGAGCAGTACTTC	CASSLNRGNYEQYF
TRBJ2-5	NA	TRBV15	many	TGTGCCACCAGGGGAGGGGGTGCCCATCTGTCCCAGTACTTC	CATRGGGAHLSQYF
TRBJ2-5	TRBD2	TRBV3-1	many	TGTGCCAGCAGCCAACGCCCCGCTGGCGGGGGGGCCGTAAAGACCCAGTACTTC	CASSQRPAGGGAVKTQYF
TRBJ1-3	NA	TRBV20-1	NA	TGCAGTGCTAGGACTATGAGGACATCTGGAAACACCATATATTTT	CSARTMRTSGNTIYF
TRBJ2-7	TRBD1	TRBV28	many	TGTGCCAGCAGCCAGACCGGGACAGGGGACTACGAGCAGTACTTC	CASSQTGTGDYEQYF
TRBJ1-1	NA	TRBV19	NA	TGTGCCAGTATAGGGCTTCTTCTGAACACTGAAGCTTTCTTT	CASIGLLLNTEAFF
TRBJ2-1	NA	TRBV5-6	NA	TGTGCCAGCAGCTTGTGGCATGGGGAGACCCAGTTCTTC	CASSLWHGETQFF
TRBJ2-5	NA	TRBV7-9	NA	TGTGCCAGCAGCACGACAGGACAAGAGACCCAGTACTTC	CASSTTGQETQYF
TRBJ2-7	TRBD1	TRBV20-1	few	TGCAGTGCTAGCTTTTCACAGGGGGCGTACGAGCAGTACTTC	CSASFSQGAYEQYF
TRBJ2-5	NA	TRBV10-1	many	TGCGCCAGCAGTGTCCGGTTTTTCGAGACCCAGTACTTC	CASSVRFFETQYF
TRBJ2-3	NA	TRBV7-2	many	TGTGCCAGCAGCCGCCAGGAGGGCCGGATAGATACGCAGTATTTT	CASSRQEGRIDTQYF
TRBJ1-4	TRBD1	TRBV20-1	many	TGCAGTGCTATCTTGCGGGACAGGGGGCTAATAGGGGAAAAACTGTTTTTT	CSAILRDRGLIGEKLFF
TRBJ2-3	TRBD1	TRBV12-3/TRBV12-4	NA	TGTGCCAGCAGTTTTTTCAGGGGGAGCACAGATGCGCAGTATTTT	CASSFFRGSTDAQYF
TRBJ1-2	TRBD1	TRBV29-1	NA	TGCAGCGCCTTAGGAGGACAGGGGAAAACTAGTGACTACACCTTC	CSALGGQGKTSDYTF
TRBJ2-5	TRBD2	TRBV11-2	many	TGTGCCAGCAGCTCCCTAGGCGGGAGTACCCAAGAGACCCAGTACTTC	CASSSLGGSTQETQYF
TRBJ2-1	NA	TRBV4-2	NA	TGTGCCAGCAGCCAGGATGGGGGCTCCTACAATGAGCAGTTCTTC	CASSQDGGSYNEQFF
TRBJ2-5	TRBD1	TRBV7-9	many	TGTGCCAGCAGCTCGTCGGACAGGGTTTTGCTGTACTTC	CASSSSDRVLLYF
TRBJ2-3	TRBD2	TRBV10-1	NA	TGCGCCAGCAGTGATTCGACTAGCGGGAGAACAGATACGCAGTATTTT	CASSDSTSGRTDTQYF
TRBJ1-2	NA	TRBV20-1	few	TGCAGTGCTAGGGAGAATAACTATGGCTACACCTTC	CSARENNYGYTF
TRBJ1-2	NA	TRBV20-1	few	TGCAGTGCTAGAGCTACGGGGGTCAGGGGTGGCTATGGCTACACCTTC	CSARATGVRGGYGYTF
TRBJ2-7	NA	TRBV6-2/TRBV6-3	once	TGTGCCAGCAGTCCCCTCCGGGACGGAAGCTCCTACGAGCAGTACTTC	CASSPLRDGSSYEQYF
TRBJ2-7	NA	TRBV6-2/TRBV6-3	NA	TGTGCCAGCAGTTACTCGACAGAGGGCTACGAGCAGTACTTC	CASSYSTEGYEQYF
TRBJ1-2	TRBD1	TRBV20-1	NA	TGCAGTGCAACGGACAGGGGGTCGGGGTGGAGCTACACCTTC	CSATDRGSGWSYTF
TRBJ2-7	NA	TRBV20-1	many	TGCAGTGCCAACCAGATCGAGCAGTACTTC	CSANQIEQYF
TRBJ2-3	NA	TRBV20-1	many	TGCAGTGCTATCCCGCCCCGGGACACACCTAGCACAGATACGCAGTATTTT	CSAIPPRDTPSTDTQYF
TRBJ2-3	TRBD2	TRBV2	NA	TGTGCCAGCAGATTGACTAGCGGGGCGGCAGGAGATACGCAGTATTTT	CASRLTSGAAGDTQYF